Presented here are 11 T cell receptor beta chains from one specimen sequenced in a study of glioma-infiltrating T cells after dendritic cell vaccination. Sequencing used immunoSEQ multiplex PCR; TCRdb keeps in-frame clones, though not all of them. The sample yields about 100,000 clones, roughly 83% seen once. The sequences come from blood, collected before dendritic cell vaccination. Every receptor here comes from a human donor with glioblastoma.

The chain recombines TRBV28 with TRBJ2-7, with D possibly matching TRBD1 (6 bases). This CDR3 is built from 13 residues. V lost 3 bases and J 5 bases, leaving 11 bases between the germline ends. Germline CDR1 MDHEN, CDR2 SYDVKM. The CDR3: CASSLPGVNEQYF. The CDR3 region has the DNA TGTGCCAGCAGTTTGCCAGGGGTGAACGAGCAGTACTTC.

This chain uses TRBV10-3 with TRBJ2-2, with D possibly TRBD1 on 5 matching bases. Germline CDR1 and CDR2: ENHRY and SYGVKD. V lost 3 bases and J 1 base, leaving 9 bases between the germline ends. The CDR3 runs 15 residues. CDR3 residues: CAISERQQNTGELFF. The CDR3 DNA sequence: TGTGCCATCAGTGAAAGACAGCAGAACACCGGGGAGCTGTTTTTT.

This chain connects TRBV6-6 to TRBJ2-7; D is perhaps TRBD2 (6 bases). This CDR3 spans 14 amino acids. Trimming removed 5 bases at V and 3 bases at J, with 14 bases between. Germline CDR1 is MNHNY and CDR2 is SVGAGI (reference sequence). In DNA, the CDR3 is TGTGCCAGCAGTCGGGAGCGGATGGACTACGAGCAGTACTTC. Amino acid sequence: CASSRERMDYEQYF.

In this sample, this clone turned up once. The chain combines TRBV27 with TRBJ2-1, with D possibly matching TRBD2 (7 bases). The CDR3 totals 16 residues. V dropped 8 bases and J dropped 4 bases, with 21 bases sitting between them. The germline gives CDR1 MNHEY, CDR2 SMNVEV (reference sequence). The CDR3 protein is CASQAPGLQGYNEQFF. In DNA form, the CDR3 reads TGTGCCAGCCAAGCTCCGGGACTACAGGGTTACAATGAGCAGTTCTTC.

There are a few counts of this clone. The V call is TRBV19, the J call TRBJ1-1, with D possibly TRBD1 on 5 matching bases. CDR3 length: 13 amino acids. In germline, CDR1 is LNHDA, CDR2 SQIVND (reference sequence). Deletions cut 5 bases from V and 3 bases from J, with 10 bases between. The chain's CDR3 is CASSFDRDTEAFF. CDR3 bases: TGTGCCAGTAGTTTCGACAGAGACACTGAAGCTTTCTTT. The full variable domain, in which reference TRBV19 and TRBJ1-1 provide the parts outside the CDR3, is DGGITQSPKYLFRKEGQNVTLSCEQNLNHDAMYWYRQDPGQGLRLIYYSQIVNDFQKGDIAEGYSVSREKKESFPLTVTSAQKNPTAFYLCASSFDRDTEAFFGQGTRLTVV.

This clone was seen a few times. V and J are TRBV5-1 and TRBJ2-1; 8 positions match TRBD1. Germline lookup yields CDR1 SGHRS and CDR2 YFSETQ. V was clipped by 5 bases and J by 3 bases; unmatched bases: 13. The CDR3 has 17 residues. DNA of the CDR3: TGCGCCAGCAGGGCAGGGGGCGTCCTTCAAGTCTACAATGAGCAGTTCTTC. It translates to CASRAGGVLQVYNEQFF.

The chain is built from TRBV19 and TRBJ1-2; D is ambiguous. CDR3 size: 16 residues. Germline loops: CDR1 LNHDA, CDR2 SQIVND (reference sequence). The germline V and J ends were trimmed by 3 bases and 4 bases, with 18 bases remaining between them. The CDR3 loop reads CASSMTLEAVAYGYTF. The CDR3 DNA sequence: TGTGCCAGTAGTATGACCCTCGAGGCTGTTGCCTATGGCTACACCTTC.

This chain joins TRBV14 and TRBJ2-5; tentative D call: TRBD2 (6 bases). The DNA matches TRBJ2-7 better at its end, which makes the J call doubtful. The CDR3 contains 16 residues. Per germline, CDR1 SGHDN and CDR2 FVKESK. CDR3 amino acids: CASSQDLRGGPYEQYF. The CDR3 DNA sequence: TGTGCCAGCAGCCAAGATCTGAGGGGAGGTCCCTACGAGCAGTACTTC.

This clone was counted only a few times. The chain links TRBV5-6 to TRBJ2-7; D uncertain. Germline CDR1 reads SGHDT; CDR2 reads YYEEEE. CDR3 size: 11 residues. Between the trimmed V and J ends, which lost 4 bases and 7 bases, there was a span of 9 bases. In DNA form, the CDR3 reads TGTGCCAGCAGCCGTAAACGGGAGCAGTACTTC. It specifies CASSRKREQYF.

The chain uses TRBV19 and TRBJ1-1; no clear D gene. The CDR3 is 13 amino acids. Between the trimmed V and J ends, which lost 0 bases and 5 bases, there was a span of 7 bases. Germline CDR1 LNHDA, CDR2 SQIVND (reference sequence). The CDR3 protein is CASSIDLETEAFF. In nucleotides, the CDR3 is TGTGCCAGTAGTATAGATCTAGAGACTGAAGCTTTCTTT.

This rearrangement joins TRBV29-1 to TRBJ2-2, with D perhaps matching TRBD2 (6 bases). Trimming pared 3 bases from V and 4 bases from J, leaving 9 bases between. This CDR3 has 13 residues. The germline CDR1 and CDR2 sequences are SQVTM and ANQGSEA. The CDR3 DNA reads TGCAGCGTTGAGCGGGGTGGCACCGGGGAGCTGTTTTTT. Translating gives CSVERGGTGELFF.